The 5 T cell receptor beta chains below were found in one sample sequenced in a study of cytomegalovirus exposure and HLA in healthy donors. The PCR had 60 Vbeta and 13 Jbeta primers. The repertoire was sequenced with immunoSEQ multiplex PCR; TCRdb's copy has only in-frame clones and lacks some. The repertoire holds some 71,000 clones, about 73% seen once, with more than 8% in the top ten. Material for sequencing was PBMCs. These receptors all come from a woman aged 45-59 years in good health and CMV-seropositive.

This clone was picked up a small number of times. This rearrangement joins TRBV5-4 to TRBJ2-1; TRBD2 matches at 8 bases. V lost 0 bases and J lost 8; bases outside the gene matches: 16. CDR3 size: 18 residues. Germline CDR1 SGHNT, CDR2 YYREEE (reference sequence). The CDR3 spells CASSLGGGLGRMYDEQFF. The CDR3 DNA reads TGTGCCAGCAGCTTGGGCGGGGGGCTTGGTCGCATGTACGATGAGCAGTTCTTC.

The J gene is TRBJ1-1, the V gene TRBV5-8; maybe TRBD1 (6 bases). The CDR3 totals 15 residues. Trimming took 1 base from V and 0 from J, leaving 10 bases between them. In germline, CDR1 is SGHTS, CDR2 YDEGEE. The CDR3 DNA reads TGTGCCAGCAGCTTGACAGGGTTTCTGAACACTGAAGCTTTCTTT. Its translation: CASSLTGFLNTEAFF.

The chain links TRBV10-3 to TRBJ1-6; possible D gene TRBD1, 5 bases. CDR1 and CDR2 from the germline V gene are ENHRY and SYGVKD. CDR3 length equals 17 residues. The germline V and J ends were trimmed by 0 bases and 9 bases, with 18 bases remaining between them. This chain's CDR3 is CAISESSSGRESSPLHF. The CDR3 DNA follows: TGTGCCATCAGTGAGTCCTCCTCAGGCAGGGAATCTTCACCCCTCCACTTT.

The rearrangement joins TRBV19 to TRBJ2-7, with 8 bases fitting TRBD2. Losses at the gene ends were 9 bases for V and 7 bases for J; bases not matched to a gene: 8. The CDR3 is 12 amino acids. Germline loops: CDR1 LNHDA, CDR2 SQIVND (reference sequence). CDR3 bases: TGTGCCAGCAAGACTAGCGCCTCGGAGCAGTACTTC. This codes for CASKTSASEQYF.

The chain is built from TRBV4-3 and TRBJ2-3; weak D call: TRBD1 (7 bases). The CDR3 is made up of 15 amino acids. CDR1 and CDR2 (germline): LGHNA, YSLEER. Between the trimmed V and J ends, which lost 4 bases and 3 bases, there was a span of 14 bases. CDR3: CASSLGGGMTDTQYF. The CDR3 DNA reads TGCGCCAGCAGCCTAGGGGGCGGGATGACAGATACGCAGTATTTT.